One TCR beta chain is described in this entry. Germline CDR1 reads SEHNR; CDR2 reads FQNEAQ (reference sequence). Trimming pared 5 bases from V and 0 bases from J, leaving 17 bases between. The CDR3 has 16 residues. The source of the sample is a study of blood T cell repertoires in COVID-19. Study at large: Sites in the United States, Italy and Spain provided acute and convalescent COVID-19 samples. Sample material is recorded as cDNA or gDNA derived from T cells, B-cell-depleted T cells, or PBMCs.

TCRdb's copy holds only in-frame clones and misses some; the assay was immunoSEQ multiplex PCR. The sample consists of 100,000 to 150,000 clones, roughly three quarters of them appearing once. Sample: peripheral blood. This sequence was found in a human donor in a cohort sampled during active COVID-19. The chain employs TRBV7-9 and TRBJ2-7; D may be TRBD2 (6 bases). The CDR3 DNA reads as TGTGCCAGCAGCCCAGACACTAGCATGAGCTCCTACGAGCAGTACTTC. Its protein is CASSPDTSMSSYEQYF.